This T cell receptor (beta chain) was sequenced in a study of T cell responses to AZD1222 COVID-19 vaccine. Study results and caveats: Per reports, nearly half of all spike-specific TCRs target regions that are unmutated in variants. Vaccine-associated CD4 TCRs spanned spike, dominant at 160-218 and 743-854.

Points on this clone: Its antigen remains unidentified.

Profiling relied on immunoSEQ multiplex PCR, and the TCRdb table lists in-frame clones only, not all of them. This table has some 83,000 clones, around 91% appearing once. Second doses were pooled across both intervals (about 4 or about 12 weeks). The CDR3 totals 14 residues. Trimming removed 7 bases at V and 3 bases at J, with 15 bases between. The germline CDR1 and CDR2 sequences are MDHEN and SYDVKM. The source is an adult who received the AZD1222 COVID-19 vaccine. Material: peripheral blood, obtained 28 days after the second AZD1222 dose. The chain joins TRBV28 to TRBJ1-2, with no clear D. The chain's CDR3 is CASTLGGRDYGYTF. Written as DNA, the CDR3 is TGTGCCAGCACCTTAGGAGGGAGGGACTATGGCTACACCTTC.